This TCR beta chain was recorded in a study of long-term antiretroviral therapy in people with HIV. Cryopreserved PBMC numbered roughly 0.85-11 million per sample before DNA extraction. Of note for this clone: Its cognate antigen is unknown.

Regarding the study as a whole: Clones that expanded before ART (that is, prior to treatment) dominated the repertoire at all time points. From about 2003 to 2018, blood was obtained, possibly while participants received older ART regimens. ART adherence, viral resistance and therapy changes were undocumented.

The assay, immunoSEQ v3.0, was run at survey level. Assay: immunoSEQ multiplex PCR; the TCRdb copy retains only in-frame clones and omits some. The data contain tens of thousands of clones, around 84% of them seen just once; the ten biggest clones take up approximately 5%. V was shortened by 5 bases and J by 0 bases, with 14 bases between the two germline ends. Looked up from germline, CDR1 is MDHEN and CDR2 is SYDVKM. This CDR3 has 16 amino acids. This receptor was obtained from a man aged 60 to 75 with HIV. The chain uses TRBV28 and TRBJ1-5; unclear D gene. The sequencing used unsorted PBMCs, collected 1.3 years after starting antiretroviral therapy. The CDR3 DNA reads TGTGCCAGCAGTATGGGGAGCGTATATAGCAATCAGCCCCAGCATTTT. The encoded protein is CASSMGSVYSNQPQHF.